This T cell receptor beta chain comes out of a study of molecular identifiers for immune sequencing clone quantification. Whole-study results and caveats: Same-barcode identical TCR molecules could make highly expanded clones look smaller than they are.

For this clonotype: The antigen remains undetermined. One junction end disagrees with the germline gene, perhaps due to a read error.

Naive CD8 T cells were sorted as CD8+CD4-CCR7+CD45RA+. From the PCR reads, TCRdb called clonotypes with MiXCR, one entry per CDR3 protein. The table has a few hundred thousand distinct CDR3 sequences, about 23% seen once; the top ten hold about 0.7%. Sample: naive CD8+ T cells from blood, with Jurkat cell RNA spiked in. As for subset: FACS-sorted CD8+CD4-CCR7+CD45RA+ naive T cells. The TCR comes from a human donor in good health. Some libraries in this study had Jurkat cell RNA spiked in.

In DNA, the CDR3 is TGTGCCAGCAGTCCCCGCAACGGGAGAAATCAGCTACAGCAGTTT. Residues: CASSPRNGRNQLQQF. V is TRBV2 and J is TRBJ1-5; D unclear. Germline V gene sequence: CDR1 SNHLY, CDR2 FYNNEI. The CDR3 runs 15 residues.